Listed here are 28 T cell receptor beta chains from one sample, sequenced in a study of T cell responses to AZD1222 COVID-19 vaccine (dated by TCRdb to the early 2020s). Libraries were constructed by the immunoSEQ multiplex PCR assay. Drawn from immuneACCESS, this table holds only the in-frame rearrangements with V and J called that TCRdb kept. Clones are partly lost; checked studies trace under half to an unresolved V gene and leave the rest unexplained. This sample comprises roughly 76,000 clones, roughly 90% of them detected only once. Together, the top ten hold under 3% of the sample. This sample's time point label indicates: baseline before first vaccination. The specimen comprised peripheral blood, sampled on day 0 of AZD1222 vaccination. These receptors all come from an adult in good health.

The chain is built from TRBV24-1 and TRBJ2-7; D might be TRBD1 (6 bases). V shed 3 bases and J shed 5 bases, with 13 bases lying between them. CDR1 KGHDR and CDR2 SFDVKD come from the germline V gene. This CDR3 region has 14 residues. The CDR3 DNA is TGTGCCACCAGTGATATTGGGTCAGGGGACGAGCAGTACTTC. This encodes CATSDIGSGDEQYF.

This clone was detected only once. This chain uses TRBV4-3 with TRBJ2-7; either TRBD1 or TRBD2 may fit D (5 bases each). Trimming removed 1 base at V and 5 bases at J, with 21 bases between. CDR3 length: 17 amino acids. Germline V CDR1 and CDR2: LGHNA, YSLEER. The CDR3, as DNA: TGCGCCAGCAGCCAAGCTACTGGTTGGGGCCCGGGGAACGAGCAGTACTTC. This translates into CASSQATGWGPGNEQYF.

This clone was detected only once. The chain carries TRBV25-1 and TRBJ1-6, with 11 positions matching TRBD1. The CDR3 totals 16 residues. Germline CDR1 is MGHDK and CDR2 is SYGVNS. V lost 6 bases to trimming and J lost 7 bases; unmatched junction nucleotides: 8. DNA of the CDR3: TGTGCCAGCAGAACCTCCGGACAGGGGGCAAATTCACCCCTCCACTTT. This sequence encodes CASRTSGQGANSPLHF.

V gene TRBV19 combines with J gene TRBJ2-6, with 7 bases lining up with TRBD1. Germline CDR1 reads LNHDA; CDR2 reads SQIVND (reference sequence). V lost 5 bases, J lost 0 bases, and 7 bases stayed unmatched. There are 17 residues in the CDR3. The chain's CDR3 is CASSLRGQTSGANVLTF. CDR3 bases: TGTGCCAGTAGTCTGAGGGGACAGACCTCTGGGGCCAACGTCCTGACTTTC.

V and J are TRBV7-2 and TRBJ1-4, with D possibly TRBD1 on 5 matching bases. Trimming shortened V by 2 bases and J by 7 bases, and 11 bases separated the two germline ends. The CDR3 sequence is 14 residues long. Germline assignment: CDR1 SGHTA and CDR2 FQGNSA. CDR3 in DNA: TGTGCCAGCAGCTTATCGGGGGTGTCTGAAAAACTGTTTTTT. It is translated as CASSLSGVSEKLFF.

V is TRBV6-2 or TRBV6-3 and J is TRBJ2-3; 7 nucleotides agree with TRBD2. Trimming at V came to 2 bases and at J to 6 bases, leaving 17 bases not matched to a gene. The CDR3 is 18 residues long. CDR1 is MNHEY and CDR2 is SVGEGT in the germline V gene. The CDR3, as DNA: TGTGCCAGCAGTTACCCCCTCGGAAAGCGGGGTCCGATTGATACGCAGTATTTT. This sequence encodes CASSYPLGKRGPIDTQYF.

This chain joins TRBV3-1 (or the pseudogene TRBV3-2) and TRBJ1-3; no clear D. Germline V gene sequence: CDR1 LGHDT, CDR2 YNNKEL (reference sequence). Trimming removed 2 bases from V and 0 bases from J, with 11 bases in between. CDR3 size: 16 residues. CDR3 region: CASSQNFRISGNTIYF. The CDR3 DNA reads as TGTGCCAGCAGCCAAAATTTTAGGATCTCTGGAAACACCATATATTTT.

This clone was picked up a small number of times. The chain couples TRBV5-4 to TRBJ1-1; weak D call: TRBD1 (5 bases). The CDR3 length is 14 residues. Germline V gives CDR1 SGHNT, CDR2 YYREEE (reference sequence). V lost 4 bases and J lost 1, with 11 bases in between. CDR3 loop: CASSASRGNTEAFF. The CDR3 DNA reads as TGTGCCAGCAGCGCCTCTAGGGGGAACACTGAAGCTTTCTTT.

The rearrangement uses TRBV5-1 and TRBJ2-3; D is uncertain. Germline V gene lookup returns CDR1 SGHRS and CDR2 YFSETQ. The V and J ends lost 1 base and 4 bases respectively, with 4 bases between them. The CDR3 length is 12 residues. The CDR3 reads CASSLISDTQYF. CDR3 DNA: TGCGCCAGCAGCTTGATCTCAGATACGCAGTATTTT.

The CDR3 DNA sequence: TGTGCCAGCAGCCAATGGGGGGAATGTTGCGATGGCTACACCTTC. Protein: CASSQWGECCDGYTF. The V and J genes are TRBV3-1 (or the pseudogene TRBV3-2) and TRBJ1-2; D perhaps matches TRBD1 (5 bases). The CDR3 consists of 15 residues. Trimming took off 2 bases at V and 6 bases at J, with 16 bases between the two ends. The germline V gene encodes CDR1 LGHDT and CDR2 YNNKEL (reference sequence).

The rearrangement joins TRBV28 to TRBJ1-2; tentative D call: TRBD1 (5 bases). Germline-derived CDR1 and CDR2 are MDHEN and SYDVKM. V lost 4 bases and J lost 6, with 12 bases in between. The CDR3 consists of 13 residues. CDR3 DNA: TGTGCCAGCAGTTATAGGGGCGCGAATGGCTACACCTTC. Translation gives CASSYRGANGYTF.

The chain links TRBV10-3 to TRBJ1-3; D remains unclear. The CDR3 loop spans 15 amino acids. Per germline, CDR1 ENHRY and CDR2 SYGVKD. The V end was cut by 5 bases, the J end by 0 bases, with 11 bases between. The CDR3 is CAISLQPDSGNTIYF. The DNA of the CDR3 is TGTGCCATCAGTTTACAGCCCGACTCTGGAAACACCATATATTTT.

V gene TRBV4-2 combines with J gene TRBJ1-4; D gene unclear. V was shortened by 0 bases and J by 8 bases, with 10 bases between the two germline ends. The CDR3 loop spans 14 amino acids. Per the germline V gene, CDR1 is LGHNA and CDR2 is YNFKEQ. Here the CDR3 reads CASSQDIYPEKLFF. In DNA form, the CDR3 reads TGTGCCAGCAGCCAAGATATTTATCCCGAAAAACTGTTTTTT.

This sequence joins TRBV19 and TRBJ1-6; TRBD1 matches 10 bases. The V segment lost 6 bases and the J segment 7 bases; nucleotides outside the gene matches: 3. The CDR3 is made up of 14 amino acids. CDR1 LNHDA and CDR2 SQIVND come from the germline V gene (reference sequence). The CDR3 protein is CASRMGQGNSPLHF. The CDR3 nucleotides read TGTGCCAGTAGGATGGGACAGGGGAATTCACCCCTCCACTTT.

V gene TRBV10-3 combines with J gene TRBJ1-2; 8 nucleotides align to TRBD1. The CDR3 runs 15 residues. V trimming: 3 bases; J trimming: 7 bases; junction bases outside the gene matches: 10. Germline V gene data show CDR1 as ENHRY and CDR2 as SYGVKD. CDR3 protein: CAISETGTGGIGYTF. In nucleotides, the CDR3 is TGTGCCATCAGTGAAACCGGGACAGGCGGTATTGGCTACACCTTC.

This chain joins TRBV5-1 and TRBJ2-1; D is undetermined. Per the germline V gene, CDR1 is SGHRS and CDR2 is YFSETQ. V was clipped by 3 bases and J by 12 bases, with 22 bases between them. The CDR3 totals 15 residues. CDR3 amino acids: CASSSTDTPNERQFF. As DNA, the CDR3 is TGCGCCAGCAGCTCTACCGACACGCCGAACGAAAGGCAGTTCTTC.

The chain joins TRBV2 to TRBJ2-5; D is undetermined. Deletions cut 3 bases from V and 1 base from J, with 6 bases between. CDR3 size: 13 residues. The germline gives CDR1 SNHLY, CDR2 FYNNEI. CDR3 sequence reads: CASSETGQETQYF. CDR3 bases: TGTGCCAGCAGTGAGACGGGCCAAGAGACCCAGTACTTC.

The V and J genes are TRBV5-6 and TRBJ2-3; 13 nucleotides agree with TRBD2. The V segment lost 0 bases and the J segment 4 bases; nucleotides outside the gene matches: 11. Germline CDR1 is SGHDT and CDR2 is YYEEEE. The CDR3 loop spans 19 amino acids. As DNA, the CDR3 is TGTGCCAGCAGCTTGGATATAAGGACTAGCGGGAGACAAGCAGATACGCAGTATTTT. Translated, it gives CASSLDIRTSGRQADTQYF. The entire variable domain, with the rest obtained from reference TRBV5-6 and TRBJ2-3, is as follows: DAGVTQSPTHLIKTRGQQVTLRCSPKSGHDTVSWYQQALGQGPQFIFQYYEEEERQRGNFPDRFSGHQFPNYSSELNVNALLLGDSALYLCASSLDIRTSGRQADTQYFGPGTRLTVL.

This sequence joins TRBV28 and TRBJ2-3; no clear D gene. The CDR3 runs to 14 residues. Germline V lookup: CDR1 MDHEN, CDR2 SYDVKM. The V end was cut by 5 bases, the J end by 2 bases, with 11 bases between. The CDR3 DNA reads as TGTGCCAGCAGTAGCGCTAGTCCCACAGATACGCAGTATTTT. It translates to CASSSASPTDTQYF.

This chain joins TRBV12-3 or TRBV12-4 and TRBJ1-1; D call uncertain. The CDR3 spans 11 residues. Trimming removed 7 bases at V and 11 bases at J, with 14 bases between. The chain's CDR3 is CASIMTETAFF. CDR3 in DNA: TGTGCCAGCATCATGACCGAGACCGCTTTCTTT.

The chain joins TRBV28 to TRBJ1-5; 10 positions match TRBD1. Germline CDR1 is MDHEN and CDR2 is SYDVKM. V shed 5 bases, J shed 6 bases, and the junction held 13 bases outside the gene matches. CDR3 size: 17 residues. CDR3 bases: TGTGCCAGCAGTCCCGGGACAGGGGTCTTTAGCGGTCAGCCCCAGCATTTT. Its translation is CASSPGTGVFSGQPQHF.

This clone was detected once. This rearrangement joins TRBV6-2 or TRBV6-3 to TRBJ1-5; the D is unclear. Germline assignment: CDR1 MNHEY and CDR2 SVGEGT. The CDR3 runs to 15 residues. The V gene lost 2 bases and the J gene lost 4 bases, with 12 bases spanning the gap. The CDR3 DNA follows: TGTGCCAGCAGTTACGAATTTGCGGGTAATCAGCCCCAGCATTTT. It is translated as CASSYEFAGNQPQHF.

The CDR3: CASSLLETRYF. The CDR3 nucleotides are TGTGCCAGCAGCCTCCTTGAAACTAGGTACTTC. The chain has TRBV3-1 (or the pseudogene TRBV3-2) and TRBJ2-7; TRBD2 might be the D (5 bases). The germline V gene encodes CDR1 LGHDT and CDR2 YNNKEL (reference sequence). The V end lost 4 bases, the J end lost 12 bases, and 13 bases lay between the germline ends. The CDR3 totals 11 residues.

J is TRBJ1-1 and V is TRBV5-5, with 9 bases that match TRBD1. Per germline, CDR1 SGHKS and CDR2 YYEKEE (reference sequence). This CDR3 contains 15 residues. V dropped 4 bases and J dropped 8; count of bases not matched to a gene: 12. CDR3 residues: CASSPSGTGIREAFF. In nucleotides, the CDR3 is TGTGCCAGCAGCCCCTCCGGGACAGGGATCCGGGAAGCTTTCTTT.

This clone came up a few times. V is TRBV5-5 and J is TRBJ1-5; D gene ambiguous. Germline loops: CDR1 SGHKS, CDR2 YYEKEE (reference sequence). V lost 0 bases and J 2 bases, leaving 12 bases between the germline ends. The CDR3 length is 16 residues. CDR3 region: CASSLGAEIGNQPQHF. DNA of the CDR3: TGTGCCAGCAGCTTGGGGGCGGAGATAGGCAATCAGCCCCAGCATTTT.

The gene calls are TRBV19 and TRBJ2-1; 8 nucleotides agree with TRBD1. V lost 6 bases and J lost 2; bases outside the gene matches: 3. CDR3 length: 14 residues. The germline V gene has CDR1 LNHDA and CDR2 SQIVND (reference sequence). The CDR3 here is CASSGQGAYNEQFF. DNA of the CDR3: TGTGCCAGTAGCGGACAGGGAGCCTACAATGAGCAGTTCTTC.

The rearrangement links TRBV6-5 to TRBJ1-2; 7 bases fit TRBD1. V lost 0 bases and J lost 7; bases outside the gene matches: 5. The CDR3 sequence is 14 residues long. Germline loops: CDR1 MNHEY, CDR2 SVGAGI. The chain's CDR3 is CASSYSAGGSGYTF. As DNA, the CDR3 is TGTGCCAGCAGTTACTCGGCAGGGGGGTCTGGCTACACCTTC.

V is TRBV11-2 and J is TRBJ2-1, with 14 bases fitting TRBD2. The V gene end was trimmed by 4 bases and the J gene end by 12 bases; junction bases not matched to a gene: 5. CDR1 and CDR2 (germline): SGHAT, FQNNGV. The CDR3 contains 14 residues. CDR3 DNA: TGTGCCAGCAGCTCCGGGACTAGCGGGGGAGTGCAGTTCTTC. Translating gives CASSSGTSGGVQFF.